This T cell receptor beta chain originates from a study of T cell responses to AZD1222 COVID-19 vaccine. The CDR3 is 16 residues long. Germline V lookup: CDR1 SGHAT, CDR2 FQDESV (reference sequence). Trimming took 0 bases from V and 7 from J; bases not matched to a gene: 11. TCRdb's copy holds only in-frame clones and misses some; the assay was immunoSEQ multiplex PCR. Of 100,000 to 150,000 clones in the sample, about nine tenths were seen once. This receptor was taken from an adult in good health. Specimen: peripheral blood, collected on day 0 of MenACWY control vaccination. V and J are TRBV11-1 and TRBJ2-5; 7 nucleotides agree with TRBD1. The CDR3 is CASSLARDSRLGTQYF. The CDR3 DNA is TGTGCCAGCAGCTTAGCCCGGGACAGTCGGTTGGGGACCCAGTACTTC. Full variable domain (remainder filled in from reference TRBV11-1 and TRBJ2-5): EAEVAQSPRYKITEKSQAVAFWCDPISGHATLYWYRQILGQGPELLVQFQDESVVDDSQLPKDRFSAERLKGVDSTLKIQPAELGDSAMYLCASSLARDSRLGTQYFGPGTRLLVL.